This TCR beta chain emerged from a study of control samples from healthy donors and cancer patients. Profiling relied on immunoSEQ multiplex PCR, and the TCRdb table lists in-frame clones only, not all of them. The sample holds 50,000 to 75,000 clones; around 89% are singletons and the top ten take less than 7%. Trimming at V came to 4 bases and at J to 4 bases, leaving 2 bases not matched to a gene. The CDR3 loop spans 14 amino acids. The germline gives CDR1 MRHNA, CDR2 SNTAGT. This clone has more than one count but fewer than ten. The sequence was collected from a man in his 60s with colorectal cancer. The gene calls are TRBV6-4 and TRBJ2-3; 10 bases match TRBD2. Input material: PBMCs. The CDR3 nucleotides are TGTGCCAGCAGTGGCGGACTAGCGGCAGATACGCAGTATTTT. This sequence encodes CASSGGLAADTQYF.